This TCR beta chain was documented in a study of breast tumors, draining lymph nodes, adjacent tissues. Findings and limits, study-wide: Luminal-like breast cancer showed significantly greater tumor-nontumor repertoire similarity than basal-like breast cancer did. Data fit most tumor T cells coming from lymph node, expanding in tumor.

CDR1 is MNHEY, CDR2 SVGAGI, per germline. Trimming pared 7 bases from V and 8 bases from J, leaving 17 bases between. This CDR3 comprises 13 residues. MiXCR, applied by TCRdb to the multiplex PCR reads, yields one record per CDR3 protein. The sample carries 30,000 to 40,000 distinct CDR3 sequences, about 36% recorded once. Only a few counts were recorded for this clonotype. The antigen is unknown. The chain joins TRBV6-5 to TRBJ1-1; D gene ambiguous. Material for sequencing was breast tumor tissue. The sequence was collected from a female donor with breast cancer. Some clones in this sample may be carry-over from other donors' samples. As DNA, the CDR3 is TGTGCCAGCAACAGTTACAGCCGGGAGGAAGCTTTCTTT. This encodes CASNSYSREEAFF.